This T cell receptor (beta chain) comes out of a study of vaccination and CD4 T cells after COVID-19. Note on this clonotype: As yet, its antigen is unknown.

Trimming took 8 bases from V and 2 from J; bases not matched to a gene: 7. The CDR3 totals 15 residues. Germline values: CDR1 SNHLY, CDR2 FYNNEI. Oncomine TCR Beta short-read sequencing was applied to DNA from cultured CD4+ T cells. TCRdb independently ran MiXCR on the PCR reads; one entry per CDR3 protein. The table has roughly 13,000 distinct CDR3 sequences, roughly half seen once. Sample treatment: roughly ten-day PBMC culture with coronavirus spike peptide pools or control peptides (ViraFEST assay). Scientists separated out CD4+ T cells through negative selection following 10 days in culture. The chain uses TRBV2 and TRBJ2-3; 10 bases line up with TRBD2. The specimen sequenced was CD4+ T cells from blood, cultured in vitro. This clonotype was sampled from a human donor who had recovered from COVID-19. The CDR3 sequence: CASCGLAVITDTQYF. The CDR3 region has the DNA TGTGCCAGCTGCGGACTAGCGGTTATCACAGATACGCAGTATTTT.